This T cell receptor beta chain was retrieved from a study of prognosis after radiotherapy for stage I lung cancer. Study as a whole: The study enrolled 13 men and roughly six women as patients, aged roughly 53 to 85 with a median of around 70 years. In this cohort, no one received concurrent therapy with stereotactic body radiotherapy.

V lost 8 bases to trimming and J lost 3 bases; unmatched junction nucleotides: 3. The CDR3 sequence is 13 residues long. This clonotype was counted ten times or more. The antigen is not known. A volume of approximately 6.5 milliliters of peripheral blood was collected by draw at each of two time points. Points from the study as a whole: Counts of unique TCR clones fell following stereotactic body radiation therapy, median approximately 10,000 versus 7,000.

Two rounds of multiplex PCR amplified TCR beta CDR3 from genomic DNA. The first PCR round targeted every TRBV and TRBJ gene with specific primers. MiXCR was run by TCRdb on the multiplex PCR reads, yielding one entry per CDR3 protein. Of around 25,000 distinct CDR3 sequences listed, about 36% are singletons. This specimen was PBMCs, taken before or after stereotactic body radiation therapy (not recorded which). The clonotype comes from a donor aged 50 or older with non-small cell lung cancer. The V and J genes are TRBV12-3 or TRBV12-4 and TRBJ2-5, with 10 bases that match TRBD2. The CDR3 DNA reads as TGTGCCAGCGCCGGACTAGCGGAAGAGACCCAGTACTTC. Translated: CASAGLAEETQYF.